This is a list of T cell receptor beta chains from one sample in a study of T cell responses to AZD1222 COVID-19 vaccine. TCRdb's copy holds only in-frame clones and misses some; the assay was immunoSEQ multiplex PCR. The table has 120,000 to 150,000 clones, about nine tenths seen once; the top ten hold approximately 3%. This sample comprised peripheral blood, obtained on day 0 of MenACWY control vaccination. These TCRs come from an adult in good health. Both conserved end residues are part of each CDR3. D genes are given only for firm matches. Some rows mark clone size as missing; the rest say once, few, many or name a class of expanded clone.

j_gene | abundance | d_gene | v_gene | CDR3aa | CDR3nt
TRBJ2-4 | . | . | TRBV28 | CASSSSGPLENIQYF | TGTGCCAGCAGTTCGTCCGGGCCTCTTGAAAACATTCAGTACTTC
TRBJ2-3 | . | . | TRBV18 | CASSQGGGTDTQYF | TGTGCCAGCTCACAGGGAGGAGGCACAGATACGCAGTATTTT
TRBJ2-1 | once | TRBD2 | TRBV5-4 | CASTAGGPGNEQFF | TGTGCCAGCACAGCGGGGGGGCCAGGGAATGAGCAGTTCTTC
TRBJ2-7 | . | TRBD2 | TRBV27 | CASRWTSGSYEQYF | TGTGCCAGCAGATGGACTAGCGGGAGCTACGAGCAGTACTTC
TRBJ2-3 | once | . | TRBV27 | CASSLSLRGRTDTQYF | TGTGCCAGCAGTCTCAGTCTTCGGGGGCGCACAGATACGCAGTATTTT
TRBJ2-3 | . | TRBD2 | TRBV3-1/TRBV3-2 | CASSHGGGRDTQYF | TGTGCCAGCAGCCACGGGGGGGGTAGGGATACGCAGTATTTT
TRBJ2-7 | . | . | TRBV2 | CASSEIYEQYF | TGTGCCAGCAGTGAAATCTACGAGCAGTACTTC
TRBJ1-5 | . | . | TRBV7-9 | CASSLLGGESNQPQHF | TGTGCCAGCAGCCTCCTCGGTGGGGAGAGCAATCAGCCCCAGCATTTT
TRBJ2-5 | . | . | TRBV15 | CATSPRRGETQYF | TGTGCCACCAGCCCCCGGAGGGGCGAGACCCAGTACTTC
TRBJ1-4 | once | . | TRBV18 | CASSPTNEKLFF | TGTGCCAGCTCACCAACTAATGAAAAACTGTTTTTT
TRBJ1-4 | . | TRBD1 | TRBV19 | CASSRGGSEKLFF | TGTGCCAGTAGTAGAGGGGGCAGTGAAAAACTGTTTTTT
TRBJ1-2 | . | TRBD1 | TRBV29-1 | CSVESGGGGYTF | TGCAGCGTTGAGTCAGGGGGCGGCGGCTACACCTTC
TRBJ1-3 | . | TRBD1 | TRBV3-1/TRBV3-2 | CASNDRASGNTIYF | TGTGCCAGTAACGACAGGGCATCTGGAAACACCATATATTTT
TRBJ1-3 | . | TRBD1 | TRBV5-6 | CASSFGRQGAAIYF | TGTGCCAGCAGCTTCGGTAGACAGGGGGCGGCCATATATTTT
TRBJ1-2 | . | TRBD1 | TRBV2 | CASRAGTGVLYTF | TGTGCCAGCAGGGCCGGGACAGGGGTCCTCTACACCTTC
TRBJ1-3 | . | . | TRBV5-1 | CASRWDTGLGNTIYF | TGCGCCAGCAGGTGGGACACCGGACTCGGAAACACCATATATTTT
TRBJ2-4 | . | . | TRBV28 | CASSFPPGPKNIQYF | TGTGCCAGCAGTTTCCCCCCAGGGCCTAAAAACATTCAGTACTTC
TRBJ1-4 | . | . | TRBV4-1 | CASSPSGKGGTNEKLFF | TGCGCCAGCAGCCCTTCCGGGAAAGGAGGAACTAATGAAAAACTGTTTTTT
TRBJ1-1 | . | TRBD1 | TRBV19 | CASSTRQGLTTEAFF | TGTGCCAGTAGTACGAGACAGGGGTTGACCACTGAAGCTTTCTTT
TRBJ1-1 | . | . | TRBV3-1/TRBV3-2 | CASSLKAEAFF | TGTGCCAGCAGCCTGAAAGCTGAAGCTTTCTTT
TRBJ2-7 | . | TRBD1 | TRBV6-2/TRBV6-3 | CASSYGTEPYEQYF | TGTGCCAGCAGTTACGGGACAGAACCTTACGAGCAGTACTTC
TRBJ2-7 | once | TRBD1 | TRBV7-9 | CASSRPGQGPYEQYF | TGTGCCAGCAGCCGTCCGGGACAGGGCCCCTACGAGCAGTACTTC
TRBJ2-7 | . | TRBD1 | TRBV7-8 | CASSLGGTGKDEQYF | TGTGCCAGCAGCTTAGGTGGGACAGGGAAAGACGAGCAGTACTTC
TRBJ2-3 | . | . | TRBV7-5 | CVRSLASSSGSTDTQYF | TGTGTCAGAAGCTTAGCGTCGTCTAGCGGCAGCACAGATACGCAGTATTTT
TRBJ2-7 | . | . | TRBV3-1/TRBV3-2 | CASSQQPYEQYF | TGTGCCAGCAGCCAACAACCCTACGAGCAGTACTTC
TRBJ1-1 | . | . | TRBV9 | CASSVGGKGSTEAFF | TGTGCCAGTTCAGTGGGGGGAAAGGGGAGCACTGAAGCTTTCTTT
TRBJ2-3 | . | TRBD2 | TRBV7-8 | CASSPWTSGVTDTQYF | TGTGCCAGCAGCCCCTGGACTAGCGGGGTCACAGATACGCAGTATTTT
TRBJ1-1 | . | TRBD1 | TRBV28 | CASSSSGQGNTEAFF | TGTGCCAGCAGCTCATCGGGACAGGGGAACACTGAAGCTTTCTTT
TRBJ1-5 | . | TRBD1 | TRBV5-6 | CASRRQGTEQPQHF | TGTGCCAGCAGGCGACAGGGGACGGAACAGCCCCAGCATTTT
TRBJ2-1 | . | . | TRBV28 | CASSLFPGALGDEQFF | TGTGCCAGCAGTTTATTTCCGGGAGCGCTCGGCGATGAGCAGTTCTTC
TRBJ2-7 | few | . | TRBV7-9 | CASSSDRDINYEQYF | TGTGCCAGCAGCTCAGACCGGGACATCAACTACGAGCAGTACTTC
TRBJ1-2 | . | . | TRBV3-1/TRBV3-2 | CASSQEIWPGEDGYTF | TGTGCCAGCAGCCAAGAAATCTGGCCAGGGGAAGATGGCTACACCTTC
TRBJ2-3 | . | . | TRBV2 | CASSGPPDTQYF | TGTGCCAGCAGTGGACCCCCAGATACGCAGTATTTT
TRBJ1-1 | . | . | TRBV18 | CASSSREGSNTEAFF | TGTGCCAGCTCATCCCGCGAGGGCTCGAACACTGAAGCTTTCTTT
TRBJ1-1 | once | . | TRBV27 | CASSSGLMNTEAFF | TGTGCCAGCAGTTCAGGGCTCATGAACACTGAAGCTTTCTTT
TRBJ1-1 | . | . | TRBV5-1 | CASSSTMAVRGGTEAFF | TGCGCCAGCAGCAGCACTATGGCAGTCAGGGGCGGAACTGAAGCTTTCTTT
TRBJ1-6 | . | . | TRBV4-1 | CASSQDWGLWNSPLHF | TGCGCCAGCAGCCAAGATTGGGGGCTGTGGAATTCACCCCTCCACTTT
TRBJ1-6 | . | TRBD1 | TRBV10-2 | CASRGQGANYNSPLHF | TGCGCCAGCAGGGGACAGGGGGCGAACTATAATTCACCCCTCCACTTT
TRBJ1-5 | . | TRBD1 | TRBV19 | CASSSRTGNQPQHF | TGTGCCAGTAGTTCTCGGACAGGGAATCAGCCCCAGCATTTT
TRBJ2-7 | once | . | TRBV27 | CASSLRASRYSYEQYF | TGTGCCAGCAGTTTACGGGCTAGCCGATACTCCTACGAGCAGTACTTC
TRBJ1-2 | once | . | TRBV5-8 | CASSLISGGGDYGYTF | TGTGCCAGCAGCTTGATATCGGGCGGCGGGGACTATGGCTACACCTTC
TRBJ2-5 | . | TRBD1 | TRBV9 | CASSPGQGARETQYF | TGTGCCAGCAGCCCGGGACAGGGGGCGAGGGAGACCCAGTACTTC
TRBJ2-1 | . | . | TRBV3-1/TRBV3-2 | CASSQDPQSNEQFF | TGTGCCAGCAGCCAAGATCCTCAGAGCAATGAGCAGTTCTTC
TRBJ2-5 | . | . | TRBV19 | CAVRGGESRETQYF | TGTGCCGTCCGCGGGGGCGAGAGCCGGGAGACCCAGTACTTC
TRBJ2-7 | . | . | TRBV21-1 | CATSGQGRSYEQYF | TGTGCCACATCGGGACAGGGGCGCTCCTACGAGCAGTACTTC
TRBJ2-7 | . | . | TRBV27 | CASSLSRTRVYEQYF | TGTGCCAGCAGTTTATCTCGGACCCGCGTCTACGAGCAGTACTTC
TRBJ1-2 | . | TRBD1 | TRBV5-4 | CASSSGTGGGYTF | TGTGCCAGCAGCTCTGGGACAGGTGGCGGCTACACCTTC
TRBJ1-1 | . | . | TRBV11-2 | CASSSGHRLLSTEAFF | TGTGCCAGCAGCTCAGGGCACAGGCTACTATCCACTGAAGCTTTCTTT
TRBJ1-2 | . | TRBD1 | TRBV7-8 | CASSPPGQGGYGYTF | TGTGCCAGCAGCCCCCCGGGACAGGGGGGCTATGGCTACACCTTC
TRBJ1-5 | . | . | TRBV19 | CASSMSGISNQPQHF | TGTGCCAGTAGTATGTCCGGTATTAGCAATCAGCCCCAGCATTTT